Below are 21 T cell receptor beta chains sequenced from a single sample in a study of cytotoxic CD8 clonotypes in ibrutinib-treated CLL. Clones were sequenced by immunoSEQ multiplex PCR, and TCRdb holds only the in-frame ones, with some missing. The sample records roughly 24,000 clones, nearly 80% being singletons. The material sequenced was PBMCs, taken before ibrutinib treatment. The receptors here all came from a human donor with chronic lymphocytic leukemia.

The V call is TRBV18, the J call TRBJ1-5, with 7 bases identical to TRBD1. This CDR3 is 16 amino acids long. The germline V gene encodes CDR1 KGHSH and CDR2 LQKENI. Germline trimming cut 1 base from V and 1 base from J; bases unmatched to any gene: 4. The CDR3 protein is CASSPQGAASNQPQHF. The CDR3, as DNA: TGTGCCAGCTCACCACAGGGGGCGGCAAGCAATCAGCCCCAGCATTTT.

The CDR3 region is CASSDWDKNYYTF. In DNA, the CDR3 is TGTGCCAGCAGTGATTGGGACAAAAATTACTACACCTTC. The rearrangement links TRBV25-1 to TRBJ1-2; D may be TRBD1 (6 bases). The germline V gene has CDR1 MGHDK and CDR2 SYGVNS. The CDR3 is made up of 13 amino acids. Trimming left V 3 bases short and J 10 bases short, with 15 bases between.

This clone was seen more than once but under ten times. The chain links TRBV11-2 to TRBJ1-5, with 9 positions matching TRBD1. This CDR3 spans 15 amino acids. The germline CDR1 and CDR2 sequences are SGHAT and FQNNGV. The trim removed 3 bases at V and 3 bases at J, leaving 3 bases unmatched. The CDR3 nucleotides read TGTGCCAGCAGCTTGGGACAGGGAAACAATCAGCCCCAGCATTTT. Protein sequence: CASSLGQGNNQPQHF.

CDR3 in DNA: TGCGCCAGCAGCAACATCGACAGGGGAGCCGGGGACACCTTC. Its translation: CASSNIDRGAGDTF. The chain links TRBV10-2 to TRBJ1-2, with 8 bases lining up with TRBD1. Germline V gene data show CDR1 as WSHSY and CDR2 as SAAADI. The CDR3 extends over 14 amino acids. Germline trimming cut 6 bases from V and 12 bases from J; bases unmatched to any gene: 15.

The chain combines TRBV19 with TRBJ1-1; D unclear. The CDR3 is 13 amino acids. Between the trimmed V and J ends, which lost 0 bases and 3 bases, there was a span of 5 bases. In germline, CDR1 is LNHDA, CDR2 SQIVND (reference sequence). CDR3 in amino acids: CASSIDRDTEAFF. CDR3 coding DNA: TGTGCCAGTAGTATAGATCGGGACACTGAAGCTTTCTTT.

V gene TRBV15 combines with J gene TRBJ2-3; TRBD1 matches at 11 bases. J gave up 4 bases and V 1 base, and 7 bases lay outside the gene matches. Germline CDR1 and CDR2: LNHNV and YYDKDF (reference sequence). The length of the CDR3 is 17 residues. The CDR3 region has the DNA TGTGCCACCAGCAGAGGGAGGACAGGGGGCGCATCAGATACGCAGTATTTT. As protein: CATSRGRTGGASDTQYF.

The chain joins TRBV18 to TRBJ1-4, with D possibly being TRBD1 (6 bases). Between the trimmed V and J ends, which lost 3 bases and 4 bases, there was a span of 12 bases. Germline values: CDR1 KGHSH, CDR2 LQKENI. The CDR3 loop spans 15 amino acids. The CDR3 nucleotides are TGTGCCAGCTCACCGGGGGCTAGCGATAATGAAAAACTGTTTTTT. Its protein is CASSPGASDNEKLFF.

This clone was counted a few times. The chain couples TRBV7-9 to TRBJ2-7; no firm D call. Per germline, CDR1 SEHNR and CDR2 FQNEAQ (reference sequence). The CDR3 extends over 14 amino acids. Trimming shortened V by 3 bases and J by 0 bases, and 9 bases separated the two germline ends. The CDR3 DNA sequence: TGTGCCAGCAGCTTGGTGGATCCCTCCTACGAGCAGTACTTC. Amino acids: CASSLVDPSYEQYF.

A few counts support this clone. This chain joins TRBV5-4 and TRBJ1-3; D is ambiguous. Germline values: CDR1 SGHNT, CDR2 YYREEE (reference sequence). The CDR3 runs 14 residues. V lost 4 bases, J lost 7 bases, and 15 bases lay in between. This CDR3 reads CASSPGPAGNTIYF. Here the CDR3 DNA reads TGTGCCAGCAGCCCTGGACCCGCAGGCAACACCATATATTTT.

The chain is built from TRBV5-4 and TRBJ1-2; D perhaps matches TRBD1 (5 bases). CDR3 length: 18 residues. CDR1 and CDR2 (germline): SGHNT, YYREEE (reference sequence). Trimming pared 0 bases from V and 8 bases from J, leaving 26 bases between. DNA for the CDR3: TGTGCCAGCAGCTTGGGGAGGTCGGTCAGGGAGGAAGGTGGAGGCTACACCTTC. It translates to CASSLGRSVREEGGGYTF. Based on the CDR3 plus reference TRBV5-4 and TRBJ1-2, the full variable domain is ETGVTQSPTHLIKTRGQQVTLRCSSQSGHNTVSWYQQALGQGPQFIFQYYREEENGRGNFPPRFSGLQFPNYSSELNVNALELDDSALYLCASSLGRSVREEGGGYTFGSGTRLTVV.

V usage is TRBV19 and J usage is TRBJ1-4; D unresolved. This CDR3 is 15 amino acids long. Germline V gene sequence: CDR1 LNHDA, CDR2 SQIVND (reference sequence). The germline V and J ends were trimmed by 5 bases and 1 base, with 11 bases remaining between them. CDR3 DNA: TGTGCCAGTAGTTTCTCGGCGCAAACTAATGAAAAACTGTTTTTT. It translates to CASSFSAQTNEKLFF.

V and J are TRBV19 and TRBJ1-2, with TRBD1 as a possible D gene (6 bases). This CDR3 comprises 13 residues. V was shortened by 6 bases and J by 3 bases, with 11 bases between the two germline ends. Germline V gene sequence: CDR1 LNHDA, CDR2 SQIVND (reference sequence). In DNA form, the CDR3 reads TGTGCCAGTAGGAATAGGGGGGACTATGGCTACACCTTC. This encodes CASRNRGDYGYTF.

The chain joins TRBV4-3 to TRBJ1-6; D ambiguous. Trimming left V 0 bases short and J 8 bases short, with 8 bases between. The germline gives CDR1 LGHNA, CDR2 YSLEER. The CDR3 extends over 14 amino acids. The CDR3 here is CASSQERRYSPLHF. The CDR3 DNA is TGCGCCAGCAGCCAAGAAAGGCGATATTCACCCCTCCACTTT.

This sequence joins TRBV5-1 and TRBJ2-2, with a weak D call TRBD1 (5 bases). From germline, CDR1 is SGHRS and CDR2 YFSETQ. The CDR3 spans 16 residues. V was shortened by 0 bases and J by 3 bases, with 12 bases between the two germline ends. For the CDR3, the DNA is TGCGCCAGCAGCTTGGCAGGGAATTCGGACACCGGGGAGCTGTTTTTT. Translating it yields CASSLAGNSDTGELFF.

To note about this clone: The junction does not match germline at one end; this may be a read error. This chain joins TRBV28 and TRBJ2-5, with D possibly being TRBD1 or TRBD2 (6 bases each). Germline values: CDR1 MDHEN, CDR2 SYDVKM. The length of the CDR3 is 14 residues. The CDR3 protein is CASSPTGRKEIQYF. DNA of the CDR3: TGTGCCAGCAGCCCCACAGGGAGGAAAGAGATCCAGTACTTC.

V is TRBV28 and J is TRBJ2-7; possibly TRBD1 or TRBD2 for D (6 bases each). This CDR3 has 12 residues. Per germline, CDR1 MDHEN and CDR2 SYDVKM. V lost 5 bases and J 3 bases, leaving 8 bases between the germline ends. The CDR3 bases are TGTGCCAGCAGTAGGGGGGTCTACGAGCAGTACTTC. It yields the protein CASSRGVYEQYF.

This sequence joins TRBV5-1 and TRBJ2-3; D unresolved. In germline, CDR1 is SGHRS, CDR2 YFSETQ. This CDR3 region has 16 residues. V lost 0 bases, J lost 1 base, and 12 bases lay in between. DNA of the CDR3: TGCGCCAGCAGCTTGGAAGGGTCGGTTCGCACAGATACGCAGTATTTT. Its translation: CASSLEGSVRTDTQYF.

The chain has TRBV4-2 and TRBJ2-5; 8 nucleotides match TRBD2. Germline CDR1 reads LGHNA; CDR2 reads YNFKEQ. The CDR3 spans 17 residues. Trimming took 2 bases from V and 5 from J; bases not matched to a gene: 13. CDR3 in DNA: TGTGCCAGCAGCCAATCCGGGCGGGAGGCCCCATGGGAGACCCAGTACTTC. Amino acid sequence: CASSQSGREAPWETQYF.

This clone has a single count. The gene calls are TRBV20-1 and TRBJ2-1; D unresolved. The CDR3 consists of 10 residues. Germline V lookup: CDR1 DFQATT, CDR2 SNEGSKA (reference sequence). Trimming took 7 bases from V and 5 from J, leaving 6 bases between them. CDR3 residues: CSVSHNEQFF. CDR3 nucleotide sequence: TGCAGTGTTTCTCACAATGAGCAGTTCTTC.

This clone was counted a few times. This chain joins TRBV12-5 and TRBJ1-1, with D unclear. The V and J ends lost 8 bases and 1 base respectively, with 14 bases between them. The CDR3 sequence is 14 residues long. The germline V gene has CDR1 LGHNT and CDR2 FRNRAP. The CDR3, as DNA: TGTGCTAGTACACTCGGTCCTGCGAACACTGAAGCTTTCTTT. This gives the protein CASTLGPANTEAFF.

J is TRBJ1-1 and V is TRBV5-8; 9 bases agree with TRBD1. The V gene end was trimmed by 4 bases and the J gene end by 5 bases; junction bases not matched to a gene: 6. The CDR3 covers 14 residues. Looked up from germline, CDR1 is SGHTS and CDR2 is YDEGEE. This chain's CDR3 is CASSNRQGDTEAFF. The CDR3 nucleotides read TGTGCCAGCAGCAACCGACAGGGGGATACTGAAGCTTTCTTT.